A single sample gave rise to the 10 T cell receptor beta chains below, sequenced in a study of OX40 agonist ivuxolimab in advanced cancers. Profiled with immunoSEQ multiplex PCR; TCRdb holds only in-frame clones, not every one. The sample has about 77,000 clones; roughly 84% are singletons. This material consisted of CD4+ or CD8+ T cells sorted from blood, taken in a trial of the OX40 agonist ivuxolimab. These receptors were taken from an adult with an advanced solid tumor such as melanoma, head and neck, liver or kidney cancer.

The CDR3 sequence: CASSRWTRKGEQFF. The CDR3 region has the DNA TGTGCCAGCAGTCGATGGACCCGGAAGGGTGAGCAGTTCTTC. This rearrangement joins TRBV6-5 to TRBJ2-1; D uncertain. Germline-derived CDR1 and CDR2 are MNHEY and SVGAGI. The CDR3 covers 14 residues. The V gene lost 5 bases and the J gene lost 9 bases, with 17 bases spanning the gap.

This clone is medium-sized by share. The J gene is TRBJ1-6, the V gene TRBV6-1; D is unclear. The germline V and J ends were trimmed by 10 bases and 6 bases, with 16 bases remaining between them. This CDR3 is built from 14 residues. Germline V gene data show CDR1 as MNHNS and CDR2 as SASEGT. In nucleotides, the CDR3 is TGTGCCACATGCGAGACCTGGGGTAATTCACCCCTCCACTTT. Its translation: CATCETWGNSPLHF.

The chain is built from TRBV5-4 and TRBJ2-3, with 7 nucleotides matching TRBD1. The germline V gene encodes CDR1 SGHNT and CDR2 YYREEE (reference sequence). V was clipped by 4 bases and J by 0 bases; unmatched bases: 5. This CDR3 has 15 amino acids. The CDR3 DNA is TGTGCCAGCAGCGCCGGGACAGAGAGCACAGATACGCAGTATTTT. It is translated as CASSAGTESTDTQYF.

The V gene is TRBV30, the J gene TRBJ2-7; 7 bases line up with TRBD2. Unmatched junction bases numbered 9, after V lost 2 bases and J lost 5 bases. This CDR3 is built from 14 residues. The germline gives CDR1 GTSNPN, CDR2 SVGIG (reference sequence). The chain's CDR3 is CAWSLGGSAHEQYF. The DNA of the CDR3 is TGTGCCTGGAGTTTGGGAGGGAGTGCTCACGAGCAGTACTTC.

In this sample, this clone turned up once. CDR3 sequence (DNA): TGCGCCAGCAGCTTGGCCGGTCAGCTGAGGTCACCCCTCCACTTT. Translating gives CASSLAGQLRSPLHF. The chain employs TRBV5-1 and TRBJ1-6, with no clear D. Trimming left V 0 bases short and J 10 bases short, with 14 bases between. This CDR3 has 15 amino acids. Germline CDR1 is SGHRS and CDR2 is YFSETQ.

The chain is built from TRBV5-4 and TRBJ1-2, with D perhaps TRBD1 (6 bases). V was trimmed by 1 base and J by 1 base, leaving 8 bases between them. The CDR3 covers 14 residues. In germline, CDR1 is SGHNT, CDR2 YYREEE (reference sequence). The CDR3 nucleotides are TGTGCCAGCAGCTTGTTGGACAGTAACTATGGCTACACCTTC. This translates into CASSLLDSNYGYTF.

In its sample, this clone ranks as medium-sized. The chain recombines TRBV6-5 with TRBJ1-5, with D perhaps TRBD1 (6 bases). The CDR3 has 15 residues. V shed 6 bases and J shed 3 bases, with 15 bases lying between them. Germline V gene data show CDR1 as MNHEY and CDR2 as SVGAGI. In DNA, the CDR3 is TGTGCCAGCAGCAACGCAGGGGTTAACAATCAGCCCCAGCATTTT. It is translated as CASSNAGVNNQPQHF.

On this clone: Other DNA sequences from this sample encode an identical CDR3 as well. This chain uses TRBV15 with TRBJ2-3, with D uncertain. This CDR3 contains 15 residues. Germline loops: CDR1 LNHNV, CDR2 YYDKDF (reference sequence). V was pared by 0 bases and J by 0 bases, with 7 bases between. DNA for the CDR3: TGTGCCACCAGCAGAGAAGGCGGCAGCACAGATACGCAGTATTTT. Translation gives CATSREGGSTDTQYF.

This sequence joins TRBV5-5 and TRBJ1-2, with D hard to call. The germline V gene encodes CDR1 SGHKS and CDR2 YYEKEE (reference sequence). The CDR3 has 15 amino acids. V shed 0 bases and J shed 3 bases, with 12 bases lying between them. In nucleotides, the CDR3 is TGTGCCAGCAGCTTGGCCTTGGGGATCGACTATGGCTACACCTTC. Translating it yields CASSLALGIDYGYTF. Using reference TRBV5-5 and TRBJ1-2 for the parts outside the CDR3, the full variable domain is DAGVTQSPTHLIKTRGQQVTLRCSPISGHKSVSWYQQVLGQGPQFIFQYYEKEERGRGNFPDRFSARQFPNYSSELNVNALLLGDSALYLCASSLALGIDYGYTFGSGTRLTVV.

The V gene is TRBV5-1, the J gene TRBJ2-7, with D possibly being TRBD1 (6 bases). V gave up 3 bases and J gave up 3 bases, with 13 bases separating them. CDR3 length: 14 residues. From germline, CDR1 is SGHRS and CDR2 YFSETQ. CDR3 loop: CASSSGGQNYEQYF. The DNA for the CDR3 is TGCGCCAGCAGCTCGGGTGGACAGAACTACGAGCAGTACTTC.